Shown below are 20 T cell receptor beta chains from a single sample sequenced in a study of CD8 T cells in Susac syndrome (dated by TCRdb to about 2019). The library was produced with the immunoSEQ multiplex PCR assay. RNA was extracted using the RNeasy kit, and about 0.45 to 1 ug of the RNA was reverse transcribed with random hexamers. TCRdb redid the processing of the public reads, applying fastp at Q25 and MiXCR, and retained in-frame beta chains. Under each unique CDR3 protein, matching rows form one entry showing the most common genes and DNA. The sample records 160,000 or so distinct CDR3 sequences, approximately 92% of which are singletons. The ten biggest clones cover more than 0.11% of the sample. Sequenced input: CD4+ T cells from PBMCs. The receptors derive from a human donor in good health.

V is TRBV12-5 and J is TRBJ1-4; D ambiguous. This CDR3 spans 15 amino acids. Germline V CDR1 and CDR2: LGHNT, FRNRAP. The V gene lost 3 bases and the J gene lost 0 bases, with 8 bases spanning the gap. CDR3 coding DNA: TGTGCTAGTGGTTTAGGTGCATCAACTAATGAAAAACTGTTTTTT. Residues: CASGLGASTNEKLFF.

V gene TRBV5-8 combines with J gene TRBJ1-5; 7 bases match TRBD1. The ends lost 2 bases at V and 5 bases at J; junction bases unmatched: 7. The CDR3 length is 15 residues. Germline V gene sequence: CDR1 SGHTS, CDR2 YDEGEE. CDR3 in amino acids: CASSFGTVVDQPQHF. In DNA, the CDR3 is TGTGCCAGCAGCTTTGGGACAGTGGTCGATCAGCCCCAGCATTTT.

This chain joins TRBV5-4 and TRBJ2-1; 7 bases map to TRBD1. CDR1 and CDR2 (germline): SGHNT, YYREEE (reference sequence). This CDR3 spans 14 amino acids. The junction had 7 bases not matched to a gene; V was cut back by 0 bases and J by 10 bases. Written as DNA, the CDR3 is TGTGCCAGCAGCTTGGGAGGGGGCTCACGCGAGCAGTTCTTC. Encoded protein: CASSLGGGSREQFF.

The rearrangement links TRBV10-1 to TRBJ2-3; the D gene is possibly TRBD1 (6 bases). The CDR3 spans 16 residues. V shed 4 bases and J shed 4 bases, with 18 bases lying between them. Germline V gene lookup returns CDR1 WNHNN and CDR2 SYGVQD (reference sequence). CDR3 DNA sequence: TGCGCCAGCAGTGCGTCGAGGAGCCAGGGGTCAGATACGCAGTATTTT. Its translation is CASSASRSQGSDTQYF.

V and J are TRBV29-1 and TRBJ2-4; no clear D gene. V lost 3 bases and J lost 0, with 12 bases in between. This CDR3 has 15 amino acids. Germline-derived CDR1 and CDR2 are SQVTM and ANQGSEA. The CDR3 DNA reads TGCAGCGTTGATTTGATCCGAATAGCCAAAAACATTCAGTACTTC. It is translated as CSVDLIRIAKNIQYF.

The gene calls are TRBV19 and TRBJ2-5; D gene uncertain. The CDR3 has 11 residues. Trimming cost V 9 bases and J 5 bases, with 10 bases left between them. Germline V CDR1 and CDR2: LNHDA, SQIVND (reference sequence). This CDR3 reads CASPLRETQYF. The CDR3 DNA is TGTGCCAGCCCGCTCAGGGAGACCCAGTACTTC.

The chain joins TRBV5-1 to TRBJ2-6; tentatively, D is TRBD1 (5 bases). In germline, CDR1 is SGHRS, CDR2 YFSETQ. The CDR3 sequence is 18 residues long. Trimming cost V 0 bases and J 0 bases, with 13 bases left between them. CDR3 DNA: TGCGCCAGCAGCTTGGATCGTCTTCAGGGCTCTGGGGCCAACGTCCTGACTTTC. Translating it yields CASSLDRLQGSGANVLTF.

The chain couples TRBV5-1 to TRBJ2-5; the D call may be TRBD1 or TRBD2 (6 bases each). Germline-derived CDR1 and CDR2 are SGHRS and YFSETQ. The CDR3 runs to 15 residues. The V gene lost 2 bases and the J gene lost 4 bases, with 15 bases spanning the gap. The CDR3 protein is CASSFRPGALETQYF. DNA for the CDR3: TGCGCCAGCAGCTTCAGGCCGGGGGCCCTAGAGACCCAGTACTTC. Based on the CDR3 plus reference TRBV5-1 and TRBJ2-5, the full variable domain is KAGVTQTPRYLIKTRGQQVTLSCSPISGHRSVSWYQQTPGQGLQFLFEYFSETQRNKGNFPGRFSGRQFSNSRSEMNVSTLELGDSALYLCASSFRPGALETQYFGPGTRLLVL.

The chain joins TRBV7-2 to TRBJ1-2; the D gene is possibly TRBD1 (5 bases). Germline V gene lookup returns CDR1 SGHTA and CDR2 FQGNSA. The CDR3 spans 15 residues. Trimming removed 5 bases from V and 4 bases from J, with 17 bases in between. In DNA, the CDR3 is TGTGCCAGCAGCCTTAGCGTATTGGGGGGCTATGGCTACACCTTC. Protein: CASSLSVLGGYGYTF.

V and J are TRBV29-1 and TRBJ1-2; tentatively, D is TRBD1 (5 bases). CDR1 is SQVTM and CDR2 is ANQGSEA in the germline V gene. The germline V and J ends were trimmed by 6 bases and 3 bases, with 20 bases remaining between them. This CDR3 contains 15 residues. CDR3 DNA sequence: TGCAGCGTGACACAAATAGGAGCGGGGGACTATGGCTACACCTTC. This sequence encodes CSVTQIGAGDYGYTF.

CDR3 nucleotides: TGTGCCAGCAGCCAACCAGCGGGGGGGCCGGAGACCCAGTACTTC. This sequence encodes CASSQPAGGPETQYF. This rearrangement joins TRBV5-4 to TRBJ2-5, with 10 bases that match TRBD2. CDR1 is SGHNT and CDR2 is YYREEE in the germline V gene (reference sequence). The trim removed 4 bases at V and 5 bases at J, leaving 8 bases unmatched. The CDR3 contains 15 residues.

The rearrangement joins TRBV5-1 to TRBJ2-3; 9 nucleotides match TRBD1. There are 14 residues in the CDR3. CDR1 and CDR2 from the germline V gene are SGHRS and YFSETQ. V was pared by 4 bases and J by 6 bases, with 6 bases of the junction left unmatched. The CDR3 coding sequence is TGCGCCAGCAGCCTCGGACAGGGGAGGGATACGCAGTATTTT. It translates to CASSLGQGRDTQYF.

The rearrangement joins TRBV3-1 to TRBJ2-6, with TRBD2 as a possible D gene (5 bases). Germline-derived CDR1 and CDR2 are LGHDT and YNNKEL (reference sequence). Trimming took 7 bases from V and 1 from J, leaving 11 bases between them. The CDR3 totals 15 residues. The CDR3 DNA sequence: TGTGCCAGCACCCTCGGGATTTCTGGGGCCAACGTCCTGACTTTC. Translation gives CASTLGISGANVLTF.

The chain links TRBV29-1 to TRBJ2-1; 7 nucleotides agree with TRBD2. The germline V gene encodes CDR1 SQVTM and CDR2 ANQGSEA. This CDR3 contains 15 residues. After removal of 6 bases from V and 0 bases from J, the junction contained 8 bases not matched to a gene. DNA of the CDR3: TGCAGCGTCGAGGGACTACCCCGCTCCTACAATGAGCAGTTCTTC. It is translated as CSVEGLPRSYNEQFF.

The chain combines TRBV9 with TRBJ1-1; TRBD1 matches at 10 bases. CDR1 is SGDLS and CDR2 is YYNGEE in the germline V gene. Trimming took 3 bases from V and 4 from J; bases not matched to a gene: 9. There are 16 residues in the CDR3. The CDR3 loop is CASSAPRDRGRTEAFF. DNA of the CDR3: TGTGCCAGCAGCGCCCCCAGGGACAGGGGTCGCACTGAAGCTTTCTTT.

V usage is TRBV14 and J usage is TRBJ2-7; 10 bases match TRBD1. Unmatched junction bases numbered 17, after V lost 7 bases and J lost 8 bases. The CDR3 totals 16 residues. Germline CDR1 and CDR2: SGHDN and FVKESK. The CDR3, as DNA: TGTGCCAGCACCCAGGCCCAATCGGACAGGGGGATTAAGCAGTACTTC. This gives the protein CASTQAQSDRGIKQYF.

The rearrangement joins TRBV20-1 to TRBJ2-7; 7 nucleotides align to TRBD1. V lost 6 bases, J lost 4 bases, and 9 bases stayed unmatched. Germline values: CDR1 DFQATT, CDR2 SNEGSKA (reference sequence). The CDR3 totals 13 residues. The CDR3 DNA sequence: TGCAGTGCCCTCCTAGGGGGCGCTTACGAGCAGTACTTC. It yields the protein CSALLGGAYEQYF.

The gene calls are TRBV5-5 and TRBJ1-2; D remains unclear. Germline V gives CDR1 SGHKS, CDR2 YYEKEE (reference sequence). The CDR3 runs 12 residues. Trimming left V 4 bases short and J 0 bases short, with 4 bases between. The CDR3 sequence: CASSGANYGYTF. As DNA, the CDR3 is TGTGCCAGCAGCGGGGCTAACTATGGCTACACCTTC.

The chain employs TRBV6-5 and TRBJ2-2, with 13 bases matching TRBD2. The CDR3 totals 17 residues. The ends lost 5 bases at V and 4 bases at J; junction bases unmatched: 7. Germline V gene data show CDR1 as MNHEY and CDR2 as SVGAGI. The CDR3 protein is CASSNTGLAGRTGELFF. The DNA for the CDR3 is TGTGCCAGCAGTAACACGGGACTAGCGGGGCGCACCGGGGAGCTGTTTTTT.

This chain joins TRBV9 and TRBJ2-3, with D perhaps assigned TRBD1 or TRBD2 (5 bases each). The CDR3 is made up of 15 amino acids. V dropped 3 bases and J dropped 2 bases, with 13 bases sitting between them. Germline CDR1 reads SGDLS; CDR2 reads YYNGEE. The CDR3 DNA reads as TGTGCCAGCAGCGCCCGGGACCAACTCACAGATACGCAGTATTTT. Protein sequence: CASSARDQLTDTQYF. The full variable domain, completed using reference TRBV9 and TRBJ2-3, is DSGVTQTPKHLITATGQRVTLRCSPRSGDLSVYWYQQSLDQGLQFLIQYYNGEERAKGNILERFSAQQFPDLHSELNLSSLELGDSALYFCASSARDQLTDTQYFGPGTRLTVL.